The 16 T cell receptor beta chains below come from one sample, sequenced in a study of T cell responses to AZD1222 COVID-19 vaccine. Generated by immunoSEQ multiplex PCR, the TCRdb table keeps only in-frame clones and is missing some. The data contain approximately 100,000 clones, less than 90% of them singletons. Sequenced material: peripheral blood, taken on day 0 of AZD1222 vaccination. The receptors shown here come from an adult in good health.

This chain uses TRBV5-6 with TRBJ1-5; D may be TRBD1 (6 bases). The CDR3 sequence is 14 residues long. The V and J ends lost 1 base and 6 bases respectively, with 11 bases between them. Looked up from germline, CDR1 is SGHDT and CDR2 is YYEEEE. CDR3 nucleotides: TGTGCCAGCAGCTTGATGCAGGGGACTCAGCCCCAGCATTTT. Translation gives CASSLMQGTQPQHF.

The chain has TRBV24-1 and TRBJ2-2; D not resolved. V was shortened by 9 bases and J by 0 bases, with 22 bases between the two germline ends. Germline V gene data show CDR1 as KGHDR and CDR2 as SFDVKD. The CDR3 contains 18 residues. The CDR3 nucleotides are TGTGCCACCCATGAAGGGCCGGACCGCGGTGCGAACACCGGGGAGCTGTTTTTT. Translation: CATHEGPDRGANTGELFF.

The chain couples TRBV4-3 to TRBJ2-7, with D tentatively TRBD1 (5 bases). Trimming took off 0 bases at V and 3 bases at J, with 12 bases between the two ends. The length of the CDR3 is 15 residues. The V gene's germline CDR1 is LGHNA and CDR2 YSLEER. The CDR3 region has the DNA TGCGCCAGCAGCCAAGAGCACTCAGGGATCTACGAGCAGTACTTC. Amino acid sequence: CASSQEHSGIYEQYF.

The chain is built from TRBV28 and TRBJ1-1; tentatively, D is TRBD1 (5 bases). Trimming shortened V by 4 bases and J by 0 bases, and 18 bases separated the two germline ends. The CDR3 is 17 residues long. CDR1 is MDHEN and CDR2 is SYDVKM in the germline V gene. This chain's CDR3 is CASSSPSYSGVNTEAFF. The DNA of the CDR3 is TGTGCCAGCAGTTCCCCCTCCTATTCGGGGGTGAACACTGAAGCTTTCTTT.

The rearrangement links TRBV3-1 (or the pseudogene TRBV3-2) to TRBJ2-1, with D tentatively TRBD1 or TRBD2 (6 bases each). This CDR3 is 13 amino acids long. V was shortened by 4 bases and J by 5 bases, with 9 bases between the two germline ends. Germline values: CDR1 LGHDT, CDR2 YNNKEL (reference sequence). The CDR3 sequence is CASSRRGNNEQFF. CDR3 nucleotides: TGTGCCAGCAGCCGGAGGGGGAACAATGAGCAGTTCTTC.

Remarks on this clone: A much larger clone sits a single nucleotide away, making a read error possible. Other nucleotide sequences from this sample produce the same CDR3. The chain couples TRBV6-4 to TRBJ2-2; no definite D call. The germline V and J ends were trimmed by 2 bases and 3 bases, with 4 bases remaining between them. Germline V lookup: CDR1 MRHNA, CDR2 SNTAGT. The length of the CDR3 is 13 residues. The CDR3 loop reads CASSDRDTGELFF. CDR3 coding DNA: TGTGCCAGCAGTGACCGGGACACCGGGGAGCTGTTTTTT.

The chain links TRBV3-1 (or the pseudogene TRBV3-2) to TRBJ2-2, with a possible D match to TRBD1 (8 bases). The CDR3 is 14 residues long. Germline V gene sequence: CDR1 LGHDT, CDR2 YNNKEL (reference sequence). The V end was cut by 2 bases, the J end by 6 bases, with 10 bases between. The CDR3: CASSQTGGAGELFF. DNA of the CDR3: TGTGCCAGCAGCCAAACAGGGGGGGCCGGGGAGCTGTTTTTT.

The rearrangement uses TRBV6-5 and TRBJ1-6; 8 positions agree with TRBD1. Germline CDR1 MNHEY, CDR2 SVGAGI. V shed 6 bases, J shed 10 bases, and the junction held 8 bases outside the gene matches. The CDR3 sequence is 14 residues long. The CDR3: CASRARGRDSPLHF. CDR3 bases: TGTGCCAGCAGGGCCAGGGGGCGCGACTCACCCCTCCACTTT.

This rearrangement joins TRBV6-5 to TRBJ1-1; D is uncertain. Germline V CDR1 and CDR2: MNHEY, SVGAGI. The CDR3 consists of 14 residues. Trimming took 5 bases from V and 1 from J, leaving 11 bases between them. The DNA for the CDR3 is TGTGCCAGCAGTCCATGGACGGCGAACACTGAAGCTTTCTTT. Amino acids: CASSPWTANTEAFF.

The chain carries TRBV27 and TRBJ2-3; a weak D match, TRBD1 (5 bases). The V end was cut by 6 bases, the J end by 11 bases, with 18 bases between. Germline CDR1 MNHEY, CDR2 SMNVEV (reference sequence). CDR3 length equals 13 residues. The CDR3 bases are TGTGCCAGCAGCCAAAAGGGGTTCTCATTGCAGTATTTT. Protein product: CASSQKGFSLQYF.

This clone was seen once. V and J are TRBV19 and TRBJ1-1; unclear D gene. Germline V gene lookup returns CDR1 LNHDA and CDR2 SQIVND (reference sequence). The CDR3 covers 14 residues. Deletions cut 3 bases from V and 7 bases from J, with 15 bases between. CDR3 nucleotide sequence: TGTGCCAGTAGTATTGTCAGCCGAACTTTTGAAGCTTTCTTT. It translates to CASSIVSRTFEAFF. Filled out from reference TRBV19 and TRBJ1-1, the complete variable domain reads DGGITQSPKYLFRKEGQNVTLSCEQNLNHDAMYWYRQDPGQGLRLIYYSQIVNDFQKGDIAEGYSVSREKKESFPLTVTSAQKNPTAFYLCASSIVSRTFEAFFGQGTRLTVV.

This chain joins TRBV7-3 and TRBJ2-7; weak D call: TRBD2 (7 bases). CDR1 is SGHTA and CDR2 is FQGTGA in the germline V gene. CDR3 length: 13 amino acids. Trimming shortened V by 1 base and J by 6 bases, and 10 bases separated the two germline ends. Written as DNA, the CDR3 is TGTGCCAGCAGCTTAAGGGAGGGGGGCGAGCAGTACTTC. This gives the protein CASSLREGGEQYF. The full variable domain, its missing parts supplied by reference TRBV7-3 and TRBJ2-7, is GAGVSQTPSNKVTEKGKYVELRCDPISGHTALYWYRQSLGQGPEFLIYFQGTGAADDSGLPNDRFFAVRPEGSVSTLKIQRTERGDSAVYLCASSLREGGEQYFGPGTRLTVT.

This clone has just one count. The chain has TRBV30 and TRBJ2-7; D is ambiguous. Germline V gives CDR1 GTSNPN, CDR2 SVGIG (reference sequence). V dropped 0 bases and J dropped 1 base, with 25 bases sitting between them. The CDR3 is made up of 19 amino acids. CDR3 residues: CAWSVPDGPSRYKSYEQYF. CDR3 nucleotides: TGTGCCTGGAGTGTCCCAGACGGACCATCTCGCTATAAATCCTACGAGCAGTACTTC.

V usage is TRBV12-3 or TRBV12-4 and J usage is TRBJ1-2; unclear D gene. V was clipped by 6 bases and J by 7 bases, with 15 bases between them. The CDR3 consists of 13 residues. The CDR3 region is CASSSWTVAGYTF. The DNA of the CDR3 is TGTGCCAGCAGCTCGTGGACCGTTGCTGGCTACACCTTC.

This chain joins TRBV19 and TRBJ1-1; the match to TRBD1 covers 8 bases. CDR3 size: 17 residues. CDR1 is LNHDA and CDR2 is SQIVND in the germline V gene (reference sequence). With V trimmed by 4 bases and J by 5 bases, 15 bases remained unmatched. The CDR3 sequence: CASSSLRQGASWTEAFF. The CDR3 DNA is TGTGCCAGTAGTAGCCTCCGGCAGGGGGCGAGTTGGACTGAAGCTTTCTTT.

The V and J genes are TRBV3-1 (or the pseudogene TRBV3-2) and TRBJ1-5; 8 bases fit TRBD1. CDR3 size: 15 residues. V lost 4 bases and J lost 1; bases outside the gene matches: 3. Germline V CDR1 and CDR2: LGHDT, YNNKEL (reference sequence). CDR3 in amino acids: CASSPRGPSNQPQHF. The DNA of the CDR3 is TGTGCCAGCAGCCCCAGGGGGCCAAGCAATCAGCCCCAGCATTTT.